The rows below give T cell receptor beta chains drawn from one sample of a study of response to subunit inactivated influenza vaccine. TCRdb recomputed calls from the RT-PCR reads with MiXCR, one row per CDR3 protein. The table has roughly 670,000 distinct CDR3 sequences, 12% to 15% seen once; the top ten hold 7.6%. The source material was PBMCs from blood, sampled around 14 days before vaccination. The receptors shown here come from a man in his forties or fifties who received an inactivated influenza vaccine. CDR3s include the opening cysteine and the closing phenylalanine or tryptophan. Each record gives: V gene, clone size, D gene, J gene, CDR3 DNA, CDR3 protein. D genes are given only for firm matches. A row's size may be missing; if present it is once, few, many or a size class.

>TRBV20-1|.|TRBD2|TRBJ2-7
TGCAGTGCTAGGCAGGGAGGGCCCTACGAGCAGTACTTC
CSARQGGPYEQYF
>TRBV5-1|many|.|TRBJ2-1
TGCGCCAGCAGCTTGGGCGGGACATCCTACAATGAGCAGTTCTTC
CASSLGGTSYNEQFF
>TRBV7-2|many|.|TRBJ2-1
TGTGCCAGCAGCTTAGCTCGAGACTACAATGAGCAGTTCTTC
CASSLARDYNEQFF
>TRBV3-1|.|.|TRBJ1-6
TGTGCCAGCAGCCAACGTCCCCTCCACTTT
CASSQRPLHF
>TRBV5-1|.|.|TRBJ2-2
TGCGCCAGCAGCTTGTGGGTCGGAGGGGGCGATACCGGGGAGCTGTTTTTT
CASSLWVGGGDTGELFF
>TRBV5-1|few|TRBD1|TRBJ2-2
TGCGCCAGCAGCTCCTGGGACAGCCACACCGGGGAGCTGTTTTTT
CASSSWDSHTGELFF
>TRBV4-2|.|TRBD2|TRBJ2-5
TGTGCCAGCAGCCAAGCCCCCGGGACTAGGGGGGAGACCCAGTACTTC
CASSQAPGTRGETQYF
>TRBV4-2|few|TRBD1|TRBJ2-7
TGTGCCAGCAGCAAGGACTCAGGGGGCGAGCAGTACTTC
CASSKDSGGEQYF
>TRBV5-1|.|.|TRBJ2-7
TGCGCCAGCAGCTTGGCAGCAGGGGTCTCCTACGAGCAGTACTTC
CASSLAAGVSYEQYF
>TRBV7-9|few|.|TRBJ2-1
TGTGCCAGCAGCTTAGAGGATGAGCAGTTCTTC
CASSLEDEQFF
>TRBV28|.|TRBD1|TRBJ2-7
TGTGCCAGCGCTTCAGGGCAGGGGGCCTACGAGCAGTACTTC
CASASGQGAYEQYF
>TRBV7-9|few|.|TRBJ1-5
TGTGCCAGCAGCGAAGGGACGGTAAGACATCAGCCCCAGCATTTT
CASSEGTVRHQPQHF